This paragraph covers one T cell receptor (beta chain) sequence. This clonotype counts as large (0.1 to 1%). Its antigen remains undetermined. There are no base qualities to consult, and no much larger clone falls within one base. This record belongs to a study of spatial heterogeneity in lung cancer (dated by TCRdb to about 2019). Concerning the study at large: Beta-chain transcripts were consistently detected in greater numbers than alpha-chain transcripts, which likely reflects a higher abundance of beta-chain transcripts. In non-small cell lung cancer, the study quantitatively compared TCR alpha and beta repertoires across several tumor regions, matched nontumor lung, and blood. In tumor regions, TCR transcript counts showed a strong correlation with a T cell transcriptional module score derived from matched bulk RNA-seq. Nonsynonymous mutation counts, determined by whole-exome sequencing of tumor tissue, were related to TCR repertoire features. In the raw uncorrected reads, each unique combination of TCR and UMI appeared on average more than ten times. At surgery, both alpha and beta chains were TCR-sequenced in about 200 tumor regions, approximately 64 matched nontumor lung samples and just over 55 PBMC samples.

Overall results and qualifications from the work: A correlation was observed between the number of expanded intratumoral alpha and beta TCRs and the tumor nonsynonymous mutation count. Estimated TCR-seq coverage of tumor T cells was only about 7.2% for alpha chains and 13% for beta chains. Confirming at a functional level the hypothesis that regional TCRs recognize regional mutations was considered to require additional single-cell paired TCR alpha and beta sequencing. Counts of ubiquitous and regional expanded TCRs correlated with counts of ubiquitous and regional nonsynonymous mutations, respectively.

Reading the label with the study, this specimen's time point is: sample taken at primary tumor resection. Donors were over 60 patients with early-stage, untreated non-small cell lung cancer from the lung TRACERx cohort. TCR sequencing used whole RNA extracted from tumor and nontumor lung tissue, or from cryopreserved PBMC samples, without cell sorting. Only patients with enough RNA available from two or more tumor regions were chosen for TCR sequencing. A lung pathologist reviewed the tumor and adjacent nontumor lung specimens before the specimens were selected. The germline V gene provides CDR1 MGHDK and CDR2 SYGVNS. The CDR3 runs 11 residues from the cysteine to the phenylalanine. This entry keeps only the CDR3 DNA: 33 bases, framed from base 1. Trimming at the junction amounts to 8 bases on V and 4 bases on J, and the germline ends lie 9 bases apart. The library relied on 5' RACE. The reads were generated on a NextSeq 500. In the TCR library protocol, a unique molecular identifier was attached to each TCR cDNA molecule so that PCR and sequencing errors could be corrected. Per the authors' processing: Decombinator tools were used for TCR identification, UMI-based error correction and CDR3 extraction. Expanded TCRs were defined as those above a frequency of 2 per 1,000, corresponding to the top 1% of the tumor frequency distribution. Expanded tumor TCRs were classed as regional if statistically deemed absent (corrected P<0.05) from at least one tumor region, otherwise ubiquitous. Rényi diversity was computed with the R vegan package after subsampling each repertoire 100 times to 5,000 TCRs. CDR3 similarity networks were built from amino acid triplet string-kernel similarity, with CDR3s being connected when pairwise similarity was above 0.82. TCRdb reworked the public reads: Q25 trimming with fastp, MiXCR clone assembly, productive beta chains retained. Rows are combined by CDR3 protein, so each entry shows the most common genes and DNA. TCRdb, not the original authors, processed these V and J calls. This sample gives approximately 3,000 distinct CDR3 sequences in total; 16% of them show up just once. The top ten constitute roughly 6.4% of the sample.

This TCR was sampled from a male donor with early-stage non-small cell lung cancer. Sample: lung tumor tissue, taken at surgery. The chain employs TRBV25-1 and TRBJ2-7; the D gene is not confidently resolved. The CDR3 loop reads CASGWDYEQYF. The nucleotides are TGTGCCAGCGGTTGGGATTACGAGCAGTACTTC.